This passage covers 21 T cell receptor beta chains from one sample sequenced in a study of cytotoxic CD8 clonotypes in ibrutinib-treated CLL. Sequencing used immunoSEQ multiplex PCR; TCRdb keeps in-frame clones, though not all of them. Found here are around 310,000 clones, about 80% of them singletons; the top ten hold roughly 7%. Sequenced material: PBMCs, taken before ibrutinib treatment. The source is a human donor with chronic lymphocytic leukemia.

The chain is built from TRBV7-2 and TRBJ2-2; D unresolved. Germline V CDR1 and CDR2: SGHTA, FQGNSA. The CDR3 extends over 18 amino acids. Trimming removed 3 bases from V and 6 bases from J, with 23 bases in between. The CDR3: CASSLGGSAFLHSGELFF. CDR3 bases: TGTGCCAGCAGCTTGGGTGGATCGGCCTTCCTACACTCCGGGGAGCTGTTTTTT.

The V call is TRBV5-1, the J call TRBJ1-4; TRBD1 might be the D (6 bases). The CDR3 length is 15 residues. The germline CDR1 and CDR2 sequences are SGHRS and YFSETQ. V was trimmed by 1 base and J by 8 bases, leaving 15 bases between them. The CDR3 sequence: CASSLTGTSQEKLFF. For the CDR3, the DNA is TGCGCCAGCAGCTTGACAGGGACTTCACAAGAAAAACTGTTTTTT.

V gene TRBV5-1 combines with J gene TRBJ2-7; 11 bases line up with TRBD1. Germline V lookup: CDR1 SGHRS, CDR2 YFSETQ. The length of the CDR3 is 15 residues. V lost 5 bases to trimming and J lost 3 bases; unmatched junction nucleotides: 7. As DNA, the CDR3 is TGCGCCAGCAGATTAACCGGGACAGGGGGCTACGAGCAGTACTTC. It translates to CASRLTGTGGYEQYF.

The J gene is TRBJ2-1, the V gene TRBV15, with 8 bases aligning to TRBD1. The germline V gene encodes CDR1 LNHNV and CDR2 YYDKDF (reference sequence). There are 15 residues in the CDR3. With 3 bases clipped from V and 3 bases from J, the junction kept 4 bases outside the gene matches. This CDR3 is CATSRDRALYNEQFF. In DNA, the CDR3 is TGTGCCACCAGCAGGGACAGGGCACTCTACAATGAGCAGTTCTTC. Full variable domain (missing parts from reference TRBV15 and TRBJ2-1): DAMVIQNPRYQVTQFGKPVTLSCSQTLNHNVMYWYQQKSSQAPKLLFHYYDKDFNNEADTPDNFQSRRPNTSFCFLDIRSPGLGDTAMYLCATSRDRALYNEQFFGPGTRLTVL.

This rearrangement joins TRBV21-1 to TRBJ2-1. TRBV21-1 is flagged as a pseudogene. This CDR3 comprises 17 residues. As DNA, the CDR3 is TGTGCCAGCAGCAAATGCCCAGGGAGCGGATACAACAATGAGCAGTTCTTC. Translating gives CASSKCPGSGYNNEQFF.

As concerns this clone: Other DNA sequences in this specimen translate into the identical CDR3. The chain uses TRBV5-6 and TRBJ1-2, with no clear D. The germline gives CDR1 SGHDT, CDR2 YYEEEE. The CDR3 has 13 amino acids. The V gene lost 2 bases and the J gene lost 4 bases, with 9 bases spanning the gap. CDR3 amino acids: CASSLGRFYGYTF. The CDR3, as DNA: TGTGCCAGCAGCTTAGGCCGGTTCTATGGCTACACCTTC. The full variable domain, its missing parts supplied by reference TRBV5-6 and TRBJ1-2, is DAGVTQSPTHLIKTRGQQVTLRCSPKSGHDTVSWYQQALGQGPQFIFQYYEEEERQRGNFPDRFSGHQFPNYSSELNVNALLLGDSALYLCASSLGRFYGYTFGSGTRLTVV.

CDR3 residues: CASSYSAGSTDTQYF. The CDR3 DNA reads TGTGCCAGCAGTTACTCGGCGGGTAGCACAGATACGCAGTATTTT. The chain recombines TRBV6-6 with TRBJ2-3, with D maybe TRBD2 (5 bases). Germline V lookup: CDR1 MNHNY, CDR2 SVGAGI (reference sequence). The CDR3 is 15 residues long. V gave up 0 bases and J gave up 0 bases, with 7 bases separating them.

The genes are TRBV7-3 and TRBJ2-4; TRBD1 might be the D (6 bases). Germline V lookup: CDR1 SGHTA, CDR2 FQGTGA. V was clipped by 5 bases and J by 7 bases, with 15 bases between them. This CDR3 has 14 amino acids. For the CDR3, the DNA is TGTGCCAGCAGCAAGACAGGTACCGAGAACATTCAGTACTTC. It codes for CASSKTGTENIQYF.

The chain has TRBV5-1 and TRBJ1-1; 7 bases align to TRBD1. V shed 4 bases and J 2 bases; nucleotides not matched to a gene: 8. The germline CDR1 and CDR2 sequences are SGHRS and YFSETQ. The CDR3 consists of 15 residues. CDR3 residues: CASSRMGTDNTEAFF. CDR3 in DNA: TGCGCCAGCAGCCGAATGGGGACAGACAACACTGAAGCTTTCTTT.

V gene TRBV10-1 combines with J gene TRBJ2-4, with 10 bases aligning to TRBD2. J gave up 1 base and V 4 bases, and 10 bases lay outside the gene matches. CDR1 and CDR2 from the germline V gene are WNHNN and SYGVQD (reference sequence). The CDR3 contains 18 residues. CDR3 protein: CASSVRTSGNYAKNIQYF. The CDR3 DNA follows: TGCGCCAGCAGTGTACGGACTAGCGGTAACTATGCCAAAAACATTCAGTACTTC.

At least ten counts were recorded for this clone. This sequence joins TRBV6-5 and TRBJ2-7; D is possibly TRBD1 (6 bases). With 6 bases removed from V and 6 bases from J, the gap between germline ends came to 15 bases. The CDR3 spans 13 residues. Germline V CDR1 and CDR2: MNHEY, SVGAGI. DNA for the CDR3: TGTGCCAGCAGGCGCACAGGGCCAGGCGAGCAGTACTTC. Protein: CASRRTGPGEQYF.

There are many counts of this clone. This sequence joins TRBV5-1 and TRBJ1-1, with D uncertain. The CDR3 runs 13 residues. Germline V CDR1 and CDR2: SGHRS, YFSETQ. Trimming cost V 2 bases and J 1 base, with 6 bases left between them. The chain's CDR3 is CASSLERNTEAFF. The CDR3 nucleotides are TGCGCCAGCAGCTTAGAGAGGAACACTGAAGCTTTCTTT.

J is TRBJ2-7 and V is TRBV13; D call uncertain. CDR1 is PRHDT, CDR2 FYEKMQ, per germline (reference sequence). The CDR3 sequence is 14 residues long. Trimming stripped 3 bases from V and 2 bases from J, with 11 bases between. The CDR3 loop reads CASSFHPFPYEQYF. Written as DNA, the CDR3 is TGTGCCAGCAGCTTTCACCCTTTTCCCTACGAGCAGTACTTC.

The V and J genes are TRBV10-3 and TRBJ1-1, with D perhaps TRBD1 (6 bases). V lost 3 bases to trimming and J lost 2 bases, with 10 bases between them. The length of the CDR3 is 14 residues. Germline CDR1 is ENHRY and CDR2 is SYGVKD. CDR3 coding DNA: TGTGCCATCAGTGAAAGACAGGTAAACACTGAAGCTTTCTTT. It codes for CAISERQVNTEAFF.

The rearrangement links TRBV5-1 to TRBJ2-3; 11 positions agree with TRBD2. The CDR3 spans 20 residues. Germline V gene data show CDR1 as SGHRS and CDR2 as YFSETQ. V shed 4 bases and J 4 bases; nucleotides not matched to a gene: 20. Here the CDR3 reads CASSPRLAGSNIPHADTQYF. In DNA, the CDR3 is TGCGCCAGCAGCCCCCGACTAGCGGGGAGCAACATCCCACACGCAGATACGCAGTATTTT.

Comments on this clone: The sample contains more than one DNA sequence encoding this CDR3. The chain carries TRBV29-1 and TRBJ1-1, with 10 bases aligning to TRBD1. This CDR3 is built from 13 residues. The J segment lost 1 base and the V segment lost 4 bases, leaving 0 bases of the junction unmatched. Germline values: CDR1 SQVTM, CDR2 ANQGSEA. CDR3: CSVGTGGNTEAFF. CDR3 DNA sequence: TGCAGCGTTGGGACAGGGGGGAACACTGAAGCTTTCTTT.

The chain couples TRBV6-5 to TRBJ2-7; D gene unclear. The V gene's germline CDR1 is MNHEY and CDR2 SVGAGI. Trimming removed 0 bases from V and 2 bases from J, with 11 bases in between. CDR3 length equals 15 residues. For the CDR3, the DNA is TGTGCCAGCAGTTACTCCCCCAACCGAGCCTACGAGCAGTACTTC. As protein: CASSYSPNRAYEQYF.

The genes are TRBV5-1 and TRBJ1-3, with D maybe TRBD1 (5 bases). The V and J ends lost 0 bases and 2 bases respectively, with 9 bases between them. The germline V gene encodes CDR1 SGHRS and CDR2 YFSETQ. The CDR3 sequence is 15 residues long. CDR3 loop: CASSLEGRPGNTIYF. CDR3 bases: TGCGCCAGCAGCTTGGAGGGGCGCCCTGGAAACACCATATATTTT.

This chain links TRBV4-2 with TRBJ2-7; D is perhaps TRBD2 (5 bases). V lost 4 bases, J lost 2 bases, and 15 bases lay in between. CDR1 is LGHNA and CDR2 is YNFKEQ in the germline V gene. The CDR3 totals 15 residues. The CDR3 nucleotides are TGTGCCAGCAGCCCAGAAAGAAACGGGACCTACGAGCAGTACTTC. It specifies CASSPERNGTYEQYF.

CDR3 protein: CASSYSSGIPGNTIYF. Written as DNA, the CDR3 is TGTGCCAGCAGTTACTCGTCTGGAATACCCGGAAACACCATATATTTT. The rearrangement joins TRBV6-5 to TRBJ1-3, with D unclear. The V gene lost 0 bases and the J gene lost 4 bases, with 13 bases spanning the gap. Germline V gene data show CDR1 as MNHEY and CDR2 as SVGAGI. CDR3 length: 16 residues.

The V call is TRBV10-2, the J call TRBJ2-7; D uncertain. Per germline, CDR1 WSHSY and CDR2 SAAADI. V was clipped by 3 bases and J by 0 bases, with 9 bases between them. The length of the CDR3 is 14 residues. The CDR3 loop is CASSDGFPSYEQYF. The CDR3 DNA follows: TGCGCCAGCAGTGATGGGTTCCCCTCCTACGAGCAGTACTTC.